This T cell receptor (beta chain) was profiled in a study of early T cells in non-severe SARS-CoV-2 infection. Study context: Sequencing of unsorted whole blood was done on bulk RNA, leaving chains unpaired.

Study outcomes and limitations: Reliance on VDJdb matching favored anti-spike CD8 responses; private and CD4 specificities were missed.

This clonotype was seen only a few times. Its antigen remains unknown. Attachment of unique molecular identifiers to individual cDNA molecules was performed. TCRdb ran MiXCR on the 5' RACE reads and lists one entry per CDR3 protein. The table lists nearly 95,000 distinct CDR3 sequences, 16% of them singletons, with approximately 5.1% in the top ten. The sample in question was whole blood, obtained at baseline. This receptor was obtained from an adult who was a healthcare worker with PCR-confirmed SARS-CoV-2 infection or an uninfected control (not recorded which).

For the CDR3, the DNA is TGTGCCAGCAGCCTTACGACAGGGCGCGAGCAGTACTTC. Translating gives CASSLTTGREQYF. The chain uses TRBV27 and TRBJ2-7; 7 nucleotides line up with TRBD1. Unmatched junction bases numbered 8, after V lost 6 bases and J lost 6 bases. This CDR3 contains 13 residues. Germline V gives CDR1 MNHEY, CDR2 SMNVEV (reference sequence).